This T cell receptor beta chain was sequenced in a study of CD8 T cells in ankylosing spondylitis. TCRdb called the 5' RACE reads again in MiXCR, with one record for every CDR3 protein. Among about 250,000 distinct CDR3 sequences listed, roughly 8% were seen once. The sequenced material came from blood, either unsorted or a sorted T cell fraction (not recorded which). The receptor was isolated from a female donor with ankylosing spondylitis or in good health (not recorded which).

DNA for the CDR3: TGTGCCAGCAGTCACCGCGCCCTGGCCTACGAGCAGTACTTC. This gives the protein CASSHRALAYEQYF. V and J are TRBV12-3 or TRBV12-4 and TRBJ2-7; no firm D call. V was trimmed by 5 bases and J by 2 bases, leaving 13 bases between them. This CDR3 comprises 14 residues.